This note documents a single T cell receptor beta chain sequence. Its antigen is unknown. A junction boundary mismatches the germline segment, possibly from a read error. The sample belongs to a study of CD8 T cells in ankylosing spondylitis. Study-wide findings and caveats: Some of these motif variants have turned up before, in reports on reactive arthritis synovial fluid and blood. Made up of fewer than 10 highly homologous variants, a TCR beta motif appeared characteristic of ankylosing spondylitis blood. Those disease-linked clones were CD8+; they were also relatively rare in peripheral blood. Reportedly, significant enrichment of disease-linked clones occurred in matched ankylosing spondylitis synovial fluid.

In making TCR beta libraries, quantitative 5'-RACE with molecular barcodes was used. One entry per CDR3 protein results from TCRdb running MiXCR on the 5' RACE reads. The sample holds roughly 700,000 distinct CDR3 sequences, around 20% seen once. CDR1 is SGHRS, CDR2 YFSETQ, per germline. CDR3 length: 15 residues. Sequencing was carried out using blood, either unsorted or a sorted T cell fraction (not recorded which). The clonotype originates from a male donor with ankylosing spondylitis. This chain uses TRBV5-1 with TRBJ2-2; no definite D call. For the CDR3, the DNA is TGCGCCAACAGCTTGAAGACTGACAACACCGGGGAGCTGTTTTTT. It yields the protein CANSLKTDNTGELFF.